These 5 T cell receptor beta chains share one sample of origin, sequenced in a study of radiotherapy plus CTLA-4 blockade in lung cancer. Clones were sequenced by immunoSEQ multiplex PCR, and TCRdb holds only the in-frame ones, with some missing. The table shows about 70,000 clones, with more than 70% occurring only once. Sequenced here: peripheral blood, sampled from a patient treated with radiotherapy plus ipilimumab. These receptors were taken from a human donor with non-small cell lung cancer whose response to radiotherapy plus ipilimumab could not be evaluated. Some clones in this sample may be carry-over from other donors' samples.

The J gene is TRBJ2-7, the V gene TRBV5-6, with D possibly matching TRBD1 (5 bases). This CDR3 region has 14 residues. V lost 0 bases and J lost 5, with 12 bases in between. Germline CDR1 reads SGHDT; CDR2 reads YYEEEE. CDR3 protein: CASSLGREENEQYF. The CDR3 DNA follows: TGTGCCAGCAGCTTGGGCAGGGAAGAGAACGAGCAGTACTTC.

The rearrangement joins TRBV4-2 to TRBJ2-5; 8 bases align to TRBD2. With V trimmed by 1 base and J by 5 bases, 3 bases remained unmatched. Germline V CDR1 and CDR2: LGHNA, YNFKEQ. The CDR3 is 14 amino acids. The CDR3 spells CASSQVPGGETQYF. CDR3 DNA: TGTGCCAGCAGCCAAGTGCCGGGGGGGGAGACCCAGTACTTC.

V usage is TRBV9 and J usage is TRBJ2-3, with 10 positions matching TRBD2. The CDR3 extends over 14 amino acids. The germline CDR1 and CDR2 sequences are SGDLS and YYNGEE. Unmatched junction bases numbered 9, after V lost 4 bases and J lost 10 bases. CDR3 coding DNA: TGTGCCAGCAGCCCGGCACCTAGCGGGGGTGCGCAGTATTTT. Its protein is CASSPAPSGGAQYF.

This clone came up a few times. This chain connects TRBV28 to TRBJ1-5; a weak D match, TRBD1 (5 bases). Germline V gene data show CDR1 as MDHEN and CDR2 as SYDVKM. The CDR3 covers 17 residues. V shed 3 bases and J shed 5 bases, with 20 bases lying between them. CDR3 in DNA: TGTGCCAGCAGTTTCCGTCAGGGAAAGGATCCTCATCAGCCCCAGCATTTT. As protein: CASSFRQGKDPHQPQHF.

V and J are TRBV5-1 and TRBJ2-2, with 9 positions matching TRBD1. The V gene's germline CDR1 is SGHRS and CDR2 YFSETQ. The junction had 6 bases not matched to a gene; V was cut back by 2 bases and J by 1 base. The CDR3 consists of 17 residues. In DNA, the CDR3 is TGCGCCAGCAGCTTCTCTACAGGGGGCCAGAACACCGGGGAGCTGTTTTTT. Translating gives CASSFSTGGQNTGELFF.